This T cell receptor beta chain was recovered during a study of identical twins (dated by TCRdb to the mid-2010s). About the full investigation: TCR alpha and beta repertoires from monozygotic twins, unrelated adults of various ages and cord blood were deep-sequenced to test whether fetal clonotypes persist. Replicate twin experiments were performed at different times using different library preparation protocols to rule out contamination.

Paper-wide results and their limitations: Compared with coincidental sharing between unrelated individuals, an excess of low generation-probability sequences was observed among out-of-frame TCR alpha sequences shared between twins. Fewer insertions were carried by abundant cord blood beta clonotypes; a weaker similar trend was observed in young adult naive repertoires, while no such trend was observed in memory repertoires. In monozygotic twins, recombination models systematically underestimated out-of-frame TCR alpha sharing, but the models matched the sharing seen between unrelated individuals. Invariant T cells such as MAIT and iNKT could partly confound zero-insertion analyses, although diverse VJ usage argued against such confounding for most clonotypes. Because the same donors could not be followed over many years, conclusions were based on cross-sectional statistical analysis. The excess sharing between twins in beta out-of-frame sequences was weaker because fewer shared sequences reduced the signal-to-noise ratio.

Every donor in the study was a healthy Caucasian. The twin cohort consisted of three pairs of female monozygotic twins, all aged roughly 18 to 30 years. Positive isolation kits from Invitrogen were used to isolate CD4+ and CD8+ T cell populations. The germline V and J ends show losses of 2 bases and 7 bases respectively, and no gene match explains 9 bases of the junction. Taken from cysteine to phenylalanine, the CDR3 has 16 residues. The sequence is cut down to CDR3 DNA, 48 bases in frame from base 1. According to the germline V gene (reference sequence), CDR1 reads MNHEY and CDR2 reads SMNVEV. This clonotype was picked up many times. Its antigen is still unknown. No much larger clonotype is one base removed from it; base qualities were not supplied. The protocol used for the library was 5' RACE. These reads were obtained on an Illumina HiSeq 2000. A universal primer binding site was added through template switching, and the final cDNA carried a unique molecular identifier so that TCR cDNA molecules could be counted accurately. First-strand cDNA for TCR alpha and beta chains was synthesized from specific primers in the conserved constant-segment region. To control for contamination, each cDNA library was double barcoded with a SMART-Mk sample barcode plus Illumina barcodes. Two successive PCR steps introduced TruSeq adapter sequences along with Illumina sample barcodes. The TCR alpha and beta cDNA libraries were sequenced on the Illumina HiSeq platform using custom primers. Per the source publication's procedure: MiGEC processed the raw reads to extract unique molecular identifiers, while MiXCR was used to determine the CDR3 positions. Recombination models were inferred per individual with the repgenHMM and IGoR tools using an EM algorithm. The tcR package in R was used for shared clonotype analysis, with sharing normalized by the product of cloneset sizes. Out-of-frame nonproductive sequences were analyzed to study raw recombination free of thymic and clonal selection effects. TCRdb redid the processing of the public reads, applying fastp at Q25 and MiXCR, and retained in-frame beta chains. Every CDR3 protein is listed once, alongside the most common genes and DNA of its rows. These V and J calls are TCRdb output, not the study's own analysis. The sample yields fewer than 250,000 distinct CDR3 sequences; 6% to 8.5% were counted once. Of the sample, less than 6.5% falls within the top ten clones.

The same sample was also studied in work on yellow fever vaccine responses in identical twins. The second publication reports: The authors reported that the T cell response to vaccination in identical twins appeared partly convergent and partly personalized. The study precisely tracked vaccine-responding T cell clones in identical twins.

This TCR derives from a woman in her late teens or twenties in good health. Sequenced sample: CD8+ T cells sorted from blood. The chain uses TRBV27 and TRBJ2-1, and 9 junction bases match TRBD2. The CDR3 protein: CASSLGLAGSSNEQFF. The DNA sequence is as follows: TGTGCCAGCAGTTTAGGGCTAGCGGGAAGCTCTAATGAGCAGTTCTTC.